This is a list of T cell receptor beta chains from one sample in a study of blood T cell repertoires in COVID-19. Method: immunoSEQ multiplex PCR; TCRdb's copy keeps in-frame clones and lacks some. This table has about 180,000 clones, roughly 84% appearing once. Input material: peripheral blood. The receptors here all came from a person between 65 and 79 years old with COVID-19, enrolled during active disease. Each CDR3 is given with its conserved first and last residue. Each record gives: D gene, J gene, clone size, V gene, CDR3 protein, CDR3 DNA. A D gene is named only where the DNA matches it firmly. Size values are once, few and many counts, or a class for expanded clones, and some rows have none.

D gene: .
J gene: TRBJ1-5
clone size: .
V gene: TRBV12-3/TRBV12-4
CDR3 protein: CASSFRGNQPQHF
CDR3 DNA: TGTGCCAGCAGTTTCCGGGGGAATCAGCCCCAGCATTTT

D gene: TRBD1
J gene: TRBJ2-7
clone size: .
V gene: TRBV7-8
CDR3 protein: CASSLIWQGANEQYF
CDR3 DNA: TGTGCCAGCAGCTTAATTTGGCAGGGGGCGAACGAGCAGTACTTC

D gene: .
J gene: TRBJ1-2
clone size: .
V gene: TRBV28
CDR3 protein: CASSSPRQNGYTF
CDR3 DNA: TGTGCCAGCAGTTCACCCCGACAGAATGGCTACACCTTC

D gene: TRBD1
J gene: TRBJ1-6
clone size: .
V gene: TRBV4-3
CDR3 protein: CASSLGRGQGEVLHF
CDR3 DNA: TGCGCCAGCAGCCTTGGCCGGGGACAGGGAGAAGTGCTCCACTTT

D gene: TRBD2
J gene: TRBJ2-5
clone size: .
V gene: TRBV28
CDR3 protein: CASSLNSDRLAGGETQYF
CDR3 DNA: TGTGCCAGCAGTTTGAACTCGGACAGACTAGCGGGGGGAGAGACCCAGTACTTC

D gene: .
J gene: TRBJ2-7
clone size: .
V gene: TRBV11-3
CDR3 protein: CASSLSAGAYEQYF
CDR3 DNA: TGTGCCAGCAGCTTAAGTGCAGGCGCCTACGAGCAGTACTTC

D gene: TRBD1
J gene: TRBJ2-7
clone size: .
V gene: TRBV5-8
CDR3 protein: CASSLRSGQSIYPYEQYF
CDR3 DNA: TGTGCCAGCAGTCTCAGGTCGGGACAGTCAATTTACCCCTACGAGCAGTACTTC

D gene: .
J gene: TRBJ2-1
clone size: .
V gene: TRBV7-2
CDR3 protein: CASSPMGGLGTRPYNEQFF
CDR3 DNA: TGTGCCAGCAGCCCCATGGGGGGGTTGGGGACAAGGCCCTACAATGAGCAGTTCTTC

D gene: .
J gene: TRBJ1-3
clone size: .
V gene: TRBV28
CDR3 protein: CASSFQWESGNTIYF
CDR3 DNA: TGTGCCAGCAGTTTCCAGTGGGAGTCTGGAAACACCATATATTTT

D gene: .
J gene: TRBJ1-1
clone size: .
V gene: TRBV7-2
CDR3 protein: CASSLETGNTEAFF
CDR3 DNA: TGTGCCAGCAGCTTAGAGACAGGGAACACTGAAGCTTTCTTT

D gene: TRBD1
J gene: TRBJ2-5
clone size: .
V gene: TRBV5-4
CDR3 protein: CASSLGSGTGLRETQYF
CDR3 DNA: TGTGCCAGCAGCTTGGGGTCCGGGACAGGGCTCCGGGAGACCCAGTACTTC

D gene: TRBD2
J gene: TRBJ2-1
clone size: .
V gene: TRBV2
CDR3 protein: CASRATSGTYNEQFF
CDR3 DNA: TGTGCCAGCAGAGCGACTAGCGGAACTTATAATGAGCAGTTCTTC

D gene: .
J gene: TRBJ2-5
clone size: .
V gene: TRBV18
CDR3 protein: CASSPLQGTQETQYF
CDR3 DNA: TGTGCCAGCTCACCGCTACAGGGAACGCAAGAGACCCAGTACTTC

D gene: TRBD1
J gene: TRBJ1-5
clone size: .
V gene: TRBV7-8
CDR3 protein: CASSLQTGELNQPQHF
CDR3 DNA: TGTGCCAGCAGCTTACAGACAGGGGAACTCAATCAGCCCCAGCATTTT

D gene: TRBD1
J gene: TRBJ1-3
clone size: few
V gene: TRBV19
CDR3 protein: CASSGLRTGAGNTIYF
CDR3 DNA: TGTGCCAGTAGCGGACTCAGGACAGGGGCCGGAAACACCATATATTTT

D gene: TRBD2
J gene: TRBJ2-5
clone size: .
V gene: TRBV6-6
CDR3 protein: CASSVPISGGQETQYF
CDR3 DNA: TGTGCCAGCAGTGTCCCTATTAGCGGGGGGCAAGAGACCCAGTACTTC

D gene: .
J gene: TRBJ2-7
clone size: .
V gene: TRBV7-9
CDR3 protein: CASSLGSVSYEQYF
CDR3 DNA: TGTGCCAGCAGCTTAGGTAGCGTGTCCTACGAGCAGTACTTC

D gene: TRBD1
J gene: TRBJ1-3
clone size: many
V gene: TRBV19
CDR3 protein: CASSIAQGAYTIYF
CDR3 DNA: TGTGCCAGTAGTATCGCACAGGGGGCGTACACCATATATTTT

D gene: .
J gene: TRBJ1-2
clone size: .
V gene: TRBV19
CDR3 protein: CASSIGGQEVFKGYTF
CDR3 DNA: TGTGCCAGTAGTATAGGGGGCCAGGAAGTGTTTAAGGGCTACACCTTC

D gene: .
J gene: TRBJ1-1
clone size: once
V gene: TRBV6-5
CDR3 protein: CASSTQGNTEAFF
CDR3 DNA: TGTGCCAGCAGTACACAGGGAAACACTGAAGCTTTCTTT

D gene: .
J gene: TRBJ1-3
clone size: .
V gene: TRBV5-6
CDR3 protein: CASSAGPSPVAGNTIYF
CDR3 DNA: TGTGCCAGCAGCGCGGGACCGAGTCCGGTTGCTGGAAACACCATATATTTT

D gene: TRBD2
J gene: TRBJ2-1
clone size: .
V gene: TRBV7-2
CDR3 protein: CASSFQVGGASEQFF
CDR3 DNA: TGTGCCAGCAGCTTTCAGGTCGGGGGGGCGAGTGAGCAGTTCTTC

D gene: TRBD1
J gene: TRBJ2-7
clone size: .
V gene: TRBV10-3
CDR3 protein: CATRQGELGEQYF
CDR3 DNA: TGTGCCACACGACAGGGGGAATTGGGCGAGCAGTACTTC

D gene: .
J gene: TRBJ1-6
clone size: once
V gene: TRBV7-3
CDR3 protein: CASSWDSGTNSPLHF
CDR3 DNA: TGTGCCAGCAGCTGGGATTCAGGGACAAATTCACCCCTCCACTTT

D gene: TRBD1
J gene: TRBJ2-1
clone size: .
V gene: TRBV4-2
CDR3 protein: CASSRQAFPGQGGYNEQFF
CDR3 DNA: TGTGCCAGCAGCCGACAAGCCTTTCCCGGACAGGGGGGGTACAATGAGCAGTTCTTC

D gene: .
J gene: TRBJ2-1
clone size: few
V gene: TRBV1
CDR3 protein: CTSSRDPLTRDRVNEQFF
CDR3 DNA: TGCACCAGCAGCCGAGATCCACTAACCCGGGACAGGGTCAATGAGCAGTTCTTC

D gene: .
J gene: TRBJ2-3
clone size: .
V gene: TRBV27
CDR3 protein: CASSYSVDREVDTQYF
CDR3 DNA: TGTGCCAGCAGTTATTCCGTCGACAGGGAGGTAGATACGCAGTATTTT

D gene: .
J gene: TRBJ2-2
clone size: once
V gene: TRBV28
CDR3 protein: CASSGTMNTGELFF
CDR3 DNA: TGTGCCAGCAGCGGGACAATGAACACCGGGGAGCTGTTTTTT

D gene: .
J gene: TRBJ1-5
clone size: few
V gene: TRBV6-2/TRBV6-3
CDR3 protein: CASSYQNSNQPQHF
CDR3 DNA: TGTGCCAGCAGTTACCAGAATAGCAATCAGCCCCAGCATTTT

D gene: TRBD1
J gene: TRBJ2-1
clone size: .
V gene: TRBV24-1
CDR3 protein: CATRGTDNEQFF
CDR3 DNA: TGTGCCACCAGGGGGACAGACAATGAGCAGTTCTTC

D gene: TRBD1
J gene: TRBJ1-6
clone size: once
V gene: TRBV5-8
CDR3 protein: CASSSDRGYSPLHF
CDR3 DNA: TGTGCCAGCAGCTCTGACAGGGGGTATTCACCCCTCCACTTT

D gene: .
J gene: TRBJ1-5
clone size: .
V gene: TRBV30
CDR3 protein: CAWSVSRGQPQHF
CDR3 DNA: TGTGCCTGGAGTGTAAGCAGGGGTCAGCCCCAGCATTTT

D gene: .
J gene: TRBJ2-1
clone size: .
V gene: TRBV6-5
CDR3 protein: CASSPGSGRNEQFF
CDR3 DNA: TGTGCCAGCAGTCCCGGGTCGGGTCGCAATGAGCAGTTCTTC

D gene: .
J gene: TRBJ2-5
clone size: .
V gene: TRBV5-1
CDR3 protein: CASRRGQPQETQYF
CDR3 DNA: TGCGCCAGCAGACGTGGACAGCCACAAGAGACCCAGTACTTC

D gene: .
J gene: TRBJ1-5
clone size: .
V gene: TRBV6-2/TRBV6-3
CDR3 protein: CASSYGGMSNQPQHF
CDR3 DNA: TGTGCCAGCAGTTACGGAGGGATGAGCAATCAGCCCCAGCATTTT

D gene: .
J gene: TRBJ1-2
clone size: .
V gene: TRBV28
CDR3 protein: CASSRDNGDIGGYTF
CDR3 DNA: TGTGCCAGCAGTCGGGATAACGGGGACATAGGGGGCTACACCTTC

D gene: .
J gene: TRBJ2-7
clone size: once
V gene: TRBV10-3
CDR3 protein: CATSAAGRESSYEQYF
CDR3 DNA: TGTGCCACCTCGGCCGCAGGACGGGAGAGCTCCTACGAGCAGTACTTC

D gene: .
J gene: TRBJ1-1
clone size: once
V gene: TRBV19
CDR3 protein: CASSIGPGDTEAFF
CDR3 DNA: TGTGCCAGTAGTATCGGCCCAGGGGACACTGAAGCTTTCTTT

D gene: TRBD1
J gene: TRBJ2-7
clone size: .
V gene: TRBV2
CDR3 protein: CASNFLDRESEQYF
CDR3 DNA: TGTGCCAGCAATTTTCTGGACAGGGAGAGTGAGCAGTACTTC

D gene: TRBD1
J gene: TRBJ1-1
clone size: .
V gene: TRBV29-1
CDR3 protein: CSVARGQNTEAFF
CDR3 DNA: TGCAGCGTTGCCAGGGGGCAGAACACTGAAGCTTTCTTT

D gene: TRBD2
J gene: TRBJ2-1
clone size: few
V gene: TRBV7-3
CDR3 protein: CASSPWEGYNEQFF
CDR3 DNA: TGTGCCAGCAGCCCCTGGGAGGGCTACAATGAGCAGTTCTTC

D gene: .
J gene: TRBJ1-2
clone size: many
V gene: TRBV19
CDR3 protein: CASNGGEGYTF
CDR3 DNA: TGTGCCAGTAACGGAGGCGAGGGCTACACCTTC

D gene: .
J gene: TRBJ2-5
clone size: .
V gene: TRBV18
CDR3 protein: CASSQQETLAETQYF
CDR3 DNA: TGTGCCAGCTCACAGCAGGAAACCCTAGCAGAGACCCAGTACTTC

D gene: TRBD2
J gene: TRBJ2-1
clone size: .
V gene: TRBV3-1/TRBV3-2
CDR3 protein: CASSRAGGPYEQFF
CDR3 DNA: TGTGCCAGCAGCCGGGCGGGGGGGCCATATGAGCAGTTCTTC

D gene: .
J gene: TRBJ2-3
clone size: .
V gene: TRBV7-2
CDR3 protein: CASSPSGSRADTQYF
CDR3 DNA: TGTGCCAGCAGCCCCTCGGGGAGTAGGGCAGATACGCAGTATTTT

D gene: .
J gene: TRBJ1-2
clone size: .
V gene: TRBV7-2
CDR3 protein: CASSLLAAGTSYGYTF
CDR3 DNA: TGTGCCAGCAGCTTACTCGCGGCGGGGACCTCCTATGGCTACACCTTC

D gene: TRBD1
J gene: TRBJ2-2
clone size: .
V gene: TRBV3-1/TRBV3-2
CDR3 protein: CASSLGGGLGELFF
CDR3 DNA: TGTGCCAGCAGCCTAGGGGGCGGGCTCGGGGAGCTGTTTTTT

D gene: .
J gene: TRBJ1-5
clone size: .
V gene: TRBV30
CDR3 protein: CAWRSNDRSPQHF
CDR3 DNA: TGTGCCTGGAGGTCCAACGACAGGAGCCCCCAGCATTTT

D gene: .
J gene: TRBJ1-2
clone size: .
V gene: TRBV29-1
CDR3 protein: CSVGRAYGYTF
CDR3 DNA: TGCAGCGTTGGGAGGGCTTATGGCTACACCTTC

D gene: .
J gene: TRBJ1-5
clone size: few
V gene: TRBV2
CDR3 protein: CASRKSDWRSQPQHF
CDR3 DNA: TGTGCCAGCAGGAAATCAGACTGGAGGAGTCAGCCCCAGCATTTT

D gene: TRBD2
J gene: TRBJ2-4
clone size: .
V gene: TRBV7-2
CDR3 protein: CASSQQFGGNIQYF
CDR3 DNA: TGTGCCAGCAGCCAGCAATTCGGGGGGAACATTCAGTACTTC

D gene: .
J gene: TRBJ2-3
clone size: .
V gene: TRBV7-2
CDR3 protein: CASSLGGWTVVDTQYF
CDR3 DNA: TGTGCCAGCAGCTTAGGAGGCTGGACAGTTGTAGATACGCAGTATTTT

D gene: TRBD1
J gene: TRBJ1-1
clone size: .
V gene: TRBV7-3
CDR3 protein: CASSPKGTTTGRTEAFF
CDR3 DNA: TGTGCCAGCAGCCCCAAAGGGACGACGACAGGGCGAACTGAAGCTTTCTTT